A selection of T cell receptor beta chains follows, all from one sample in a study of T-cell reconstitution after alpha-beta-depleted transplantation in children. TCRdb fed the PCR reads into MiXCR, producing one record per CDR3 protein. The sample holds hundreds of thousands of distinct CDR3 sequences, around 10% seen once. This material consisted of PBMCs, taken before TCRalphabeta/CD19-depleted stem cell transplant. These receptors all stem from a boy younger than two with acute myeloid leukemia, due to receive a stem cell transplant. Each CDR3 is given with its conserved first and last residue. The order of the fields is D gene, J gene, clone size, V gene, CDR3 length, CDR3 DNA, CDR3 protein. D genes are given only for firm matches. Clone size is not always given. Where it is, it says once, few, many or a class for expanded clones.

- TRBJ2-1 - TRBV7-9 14 TGTGCCAGCAGCTTGCCGGTTTCCTACAATGAGCAGTTCTTC CASSLPVSYNEQFF
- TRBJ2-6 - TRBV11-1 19 TGTGCCAGCAGCTTATTGGGACACCATGGTAGCTCTGGGGCCAACGTCCTGACTTTC CASSLLGHHGSSGANVLTF
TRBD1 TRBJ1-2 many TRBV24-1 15 TGTGCCACCAGTGACCCGAGGACAGGGGACATAGGCTACACCTTC CATSDPRTGDIGYTF
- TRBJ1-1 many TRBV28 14 TGTGCCAGCAAGTTCGGGGGGGCGCTAAATGAAGCTTTCTTT CASKFGGALNEAFF
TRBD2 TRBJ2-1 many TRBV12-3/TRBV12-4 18 TGTGCCAGCAGCCCCAGGGGGACTAGCGGGGGAGGAGGGGGTGAGCAGTTCTTC CASSPRGTSGGGGGEQFF
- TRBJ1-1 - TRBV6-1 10 TGTGCCAGCAGAAACACTGAAGCTTTCTTT CASRNTEAFF
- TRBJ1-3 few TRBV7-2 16 TGTGCCAGCAGCTTAGCAGGGACCTACTCTGGAAACACCATATATTTT CASSLAGTYSGNTIYF
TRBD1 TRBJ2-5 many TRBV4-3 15 TGCGCCAGCAGCCAAGTGGGACAGGGCCAAGAGACCCAGTACTTC CASSQVGQGQETQYF
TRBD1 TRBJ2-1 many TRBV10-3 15 TGTGCCATCAGTGACTCCGGGACAGGGGACAATGAGCAGTTCTTC CAISDSGTGDNEQFF
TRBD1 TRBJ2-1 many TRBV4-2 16 TGTGCCAGCAGCCAGCGACGGGACAGGTCCTACAATGAGCAGTTCTTC CASSQRRDRSYNEQFF
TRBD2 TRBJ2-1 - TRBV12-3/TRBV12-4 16 TGTGCCAGCAGTCCTGTTAGCGGGAGAGTGGACAATGAGCAGTTCTTC CASSPVSGRVDNEQFF
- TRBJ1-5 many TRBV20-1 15 TGCAGTGCTAGAGATGGGCAGTATAGCAATCAGCCCCAGCATTTT CSARDGQYSNQPQHF
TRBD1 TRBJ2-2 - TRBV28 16 TGTGCCAGCAGTCCCGACAGGGGAGGCTATACCGGGGAGCTGTTTTTT CASSPDRGGYTGELFF
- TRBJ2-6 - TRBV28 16 TGTGCCAGCAGTCCCTGGCGGAGCTCTGGGGCCAACGTCCTGACTTTC CASSPWRSSGANVLTF
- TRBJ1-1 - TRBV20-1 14 TGCAGTGCCAAGCTAGGGGCGACGAACACTGAAGCTTTCTTT CSAKLGATNTEAFF
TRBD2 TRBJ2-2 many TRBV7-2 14 TGTGCCAGCAGCTTCCTAGCGGGGGCCGGGGAGCTGTTTTTT CASSFLAGAGELFF
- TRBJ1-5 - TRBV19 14 TGTGCCAGTAGTAACGTTAGCGACAATCAGCCCCAGCATTTT CASSNVSDNQPQHF
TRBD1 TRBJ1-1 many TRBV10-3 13 TGTGCCATCACCTTGGACAGGGACACTGAAGCTTTCTTT CAITLDRDTEAFF
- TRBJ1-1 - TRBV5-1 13 TGCGCCAGCAGCTACGGGGGCCCCATTGAAGCTTTCTTT CASSYGGPIEAFF
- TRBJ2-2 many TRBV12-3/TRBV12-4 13 TGTGCCAGCAGCGCCCCCCGTACCGGGGAGCTGTTTTTT CASSAPRTGELFF
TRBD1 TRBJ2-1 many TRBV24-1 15 TGTGCCACCAGTGACCCCCCGACAGGGAACAATGAGCAGTTCTTC CATSDPPTGNNEQFF
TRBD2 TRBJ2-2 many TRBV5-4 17 TGTGCCAGCAGCCGCCTGCGGGAGGGGTTGAACACCGGGGAGCTGTTTTTT CASSRLREGLNTGELFF
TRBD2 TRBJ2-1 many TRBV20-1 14 TGCAGTGCTAGGCTAGCGGGAGGGCGCAATGAGCAGTTCTTC CSARLAGGRNEQFF
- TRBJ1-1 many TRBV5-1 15 TGCGCCAGCAGCTTGGTTGGCAGGGCAGGAACTGAAGCTTTCTTT CASSLVGRAGTEAFF
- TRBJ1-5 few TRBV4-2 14 TGTGCCAGCAGCCAAGCGAGGCCCAATCAGCCCCAGCATTTT CASSQARPNQPQHF
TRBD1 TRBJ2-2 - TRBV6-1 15 TGTGCCAGCACCGGACAGGGGGCCTGGACCGGGGAGCTGTTTTTT CASTGQGAWTGELFF
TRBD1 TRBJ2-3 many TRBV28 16 TGTGCCAGCAGTTCCCCCCGGGACAGTAGCACAGATACGCAGTATTTT CASSSPRDSSTDTQYF
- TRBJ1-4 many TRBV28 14 TGTGCCAGCAGTCAATTCCGGGACATCGAAAAACTGTTTTTT CASSQFRDIEKLFF
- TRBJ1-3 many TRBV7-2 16 TGTGCCAGCAGCCTCGCGACAGGCCCCTCTGGAAACACCATATATTTT CASSLATGPSGNTIYF
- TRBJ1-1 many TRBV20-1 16 TGCAGTGCTAGAAATCGGGCAGGGGTGAGGAGCACTGAAGCTTTCTTT CSARNRAGVRSTEAFF
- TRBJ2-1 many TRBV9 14 TGTGCCAGCAGCGTCCCTACTAGGAGCAATGAGCAGTTCTTC CASSVPTRSNEQFF
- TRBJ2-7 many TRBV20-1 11 TGCAGTGCTCGACGGTCCTACGAGCAGTACTTC CSARRSYEQYF
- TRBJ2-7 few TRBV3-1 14 TGTGCCAGCAGCCAAGGGACCAGTCCCTACGAGCAGTACTTC CASSQGTSPYEQYF
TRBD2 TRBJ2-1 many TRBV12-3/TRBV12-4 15 TGTGCCAGCAGTCCCAGCGGGGGGTCCTACAATGAGCAGTTCTTC CASSPSGGSYNEQFF
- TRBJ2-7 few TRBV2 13 TGTGCCAGCAGTGAATTAGAGGTCTACGAGCAGTACTTC CASSELEVYEQYF
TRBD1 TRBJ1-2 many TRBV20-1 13 TGCAGTGCTAGCCCAACAGGGGACTATGGCTACACCTTC CSASPTGDYGYTF
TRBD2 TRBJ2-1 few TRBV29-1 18 TGCAGCGTAGGAAGTTGGATAGGGGCAGCGGGGTCCTACAATGAGCAGTTCTTC CSVGSWIGAAGSYNEQFF
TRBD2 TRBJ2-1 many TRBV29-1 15 TGCAGCGTTGAATGGCTTAGCGGGAGTCCCCATGAGCAGTTCTTC CSVEWLSGSPHEQFF
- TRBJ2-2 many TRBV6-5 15 TGTGCCAGCAGTTACCGCGGTGCCAACACCGGGGAGCTGTTTTTT CASSYRGANTGELFF
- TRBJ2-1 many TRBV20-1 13 TGCAGTGCTAGAGATTATGTATGGAGTGAGCAGTTCTTC CSARDYVWSEQFF
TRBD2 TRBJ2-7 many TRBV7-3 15 TGTGCCAGCAGCCCCCGCGGGAGGGTCTCCTACGAGCAGTACTTC CASSPRGRVSYEQYF